This TCR beta chain was sequenced in a study of shared clonotypes between healthy human individuals. Trimming removed 6 bases from V and 0 bases from J; junction bases left unmatched: 5. The CDR3 length is 15 residues. CDR1 is LGHNA, CDR2 YNFKEQ, per germline. Some clones are missing from TCRdb's copy, which holds only in-frame ones; the method was immunoSEQ multiplex PCR. The repertoire has approximately 1,500,000 clones, approximately 98% of them found once; the top ten carry roughly 0.42%. This sequence joins TRBV4-2 and TRBJ2-7; 10 bases match TRBD2. This TCR was sampled from a man aged 30 to 45 in good health. Sequencing input: naive CD4+ T cells sorted from blood. Subset in this sample: CD45RA+ positively selected. CDR3: CASSGTSVPSYEQYF. The CDR3 DNA sequence: TGTGCCAGCAGTGGGACTAGCGTTCCCTCCTACGAGCAGTACTTC.